This TCR beta chain was recovered during a study of CD4 T cells in relation to SARS-CoV-2 and coronaviruses. Study in general: After 10 days of antigen culture, PBMC TCR beta CDR3s were sequenced.

The data were produced by immunoSEQ multiplex PCR, yet TCRdb's version contains in-frame clones alone and is incomplete. The data hold some 20,000 clones, with about 80% observed a single time. Concerning this clone itself: Its antigen is undetermined.

The germline gives CDR1 MDHEN, CDR2 SYDVKM. The CDR3 totals 13 residues. Trimming took 5 bases from V and 13 from J, leaving 20 bases between them. CD4+ T cells from unexposed donors were obtained before the COVID-19 pandemic (2011-2018). The cells were cultured for 9 to 11 days before CD4+ T cells were isolated. Each well had 2 million to 2.5 million PBMCs in around 5% human AB serum with IL-2. The sequenced sample consisted of CD4+ T cells from PBMCs, cultured in vitro. The sequence derives from a human donor in good health. The chain couples TRBV28 to TRBJ2-5, with D perhaps TRBD1 (5 bases). The CDR3 sequence is CASSTYEGDPRYF. CDR3 DNA: TGTGCCAGCAGTACCTACGAAGGGGATCCGCGGTACTTC.